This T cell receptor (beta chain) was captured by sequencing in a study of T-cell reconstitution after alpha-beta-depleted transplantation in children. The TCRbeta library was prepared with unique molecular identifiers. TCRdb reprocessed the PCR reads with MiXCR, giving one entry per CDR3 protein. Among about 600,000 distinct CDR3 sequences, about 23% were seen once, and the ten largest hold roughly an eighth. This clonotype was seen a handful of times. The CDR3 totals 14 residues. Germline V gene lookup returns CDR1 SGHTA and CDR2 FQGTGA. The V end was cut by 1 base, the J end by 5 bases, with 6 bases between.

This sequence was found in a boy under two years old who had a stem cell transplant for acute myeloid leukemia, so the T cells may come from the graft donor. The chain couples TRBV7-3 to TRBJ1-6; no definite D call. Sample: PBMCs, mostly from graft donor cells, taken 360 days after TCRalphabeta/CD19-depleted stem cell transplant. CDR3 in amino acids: CASSLMKNNSPLHF. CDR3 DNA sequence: TGTGCCAGCAGCTTAATGAAAAATAATTCACCCCTCCACTTT.